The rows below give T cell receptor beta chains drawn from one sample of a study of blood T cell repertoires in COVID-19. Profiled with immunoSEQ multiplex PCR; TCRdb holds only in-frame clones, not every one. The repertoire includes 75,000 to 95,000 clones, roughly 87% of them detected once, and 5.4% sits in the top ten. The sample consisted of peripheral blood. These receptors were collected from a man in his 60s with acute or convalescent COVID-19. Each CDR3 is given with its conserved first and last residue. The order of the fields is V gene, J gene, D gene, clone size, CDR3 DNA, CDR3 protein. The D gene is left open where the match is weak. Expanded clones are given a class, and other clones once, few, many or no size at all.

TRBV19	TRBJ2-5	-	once	TGTGCCAGTAGTATTAGCGGTGGGGAGACCCAGTACTTC	CASSISGGETQYF
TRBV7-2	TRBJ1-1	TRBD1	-	TGTGCCAGCAGCTTCGGAGGGGGCCGGAACACTGAAGCTTTCTTT	CASSFGGGRNTEAFF
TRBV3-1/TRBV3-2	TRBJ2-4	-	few	TGTGCCAGCAGCGGAAGGGGGGGGAACATTCAGTACTTC	CASSGRGGNIQYF
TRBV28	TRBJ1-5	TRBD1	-	TGTGCCAGCAGTACCATCGGACAGGGGGTTCAGCCCCAGCATTTT	CASSTIGQGVQPQHF
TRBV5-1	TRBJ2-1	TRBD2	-	TGCGCCAGCCAGCCCGGGGTAGCGGGGGGGCGGAGCTCCTACAATGAGCAGTTCTTC	CASQPGVAGGRSSYNEQFF
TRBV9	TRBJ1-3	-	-	TGTGCCAGCAGCGTAGCTTCCACGGGAACTGGAAACACCATATATTTT	CASSVASTGTGNTIYF
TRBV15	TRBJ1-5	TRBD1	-	TGTGCCACCAGCAGGGACAGGGGGGACCAGCCCCAGCATTTT	CATSRDRGDQPQHF
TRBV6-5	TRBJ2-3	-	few	TGTGCCAGGGAGGGACTAGATACGCAGTATTTT	CAREGLDTQYF
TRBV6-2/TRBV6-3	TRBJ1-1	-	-	TGTGCCAGCAGCCCCAAAAGCAGCGGATTCACTGAAGCTTTCTTT	CASSPKSSGFTEAFF
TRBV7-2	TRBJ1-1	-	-	TGTGCCAGCAGCTCCTCCCAGGAAACTGAAGCTTTCTTT	CASSSSQETEAFF
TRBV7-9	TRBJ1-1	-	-	TGTGCCAGCAGCTTAGGCAGGAACACTGAAGCTTTCTTT	CASSLGRNTEAFF
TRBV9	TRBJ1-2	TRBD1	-	TGTGCCAGCAGCCTAGGACAGGGCACTAACTATGGCTACACCTTC	CASSLGQGTNYGYTF
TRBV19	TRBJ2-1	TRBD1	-	TGTGCCAGTAGTATAGCCGGGACAGGGGGTATCGATGAGCAGTTCTTC	CASSIAGTGGIDEQFF
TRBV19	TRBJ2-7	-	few	TGTGCCAGTACCCCGAGACACGGAGGTTCCTACGAGCAGTACTTC	CASTPRHGGSYEQYF
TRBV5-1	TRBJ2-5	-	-	TGCGCCAGCAGCCTCGTGGGCAGGAACTACCAAGAGACCCAGTACTTC	CASSLVGRNYQETQYF
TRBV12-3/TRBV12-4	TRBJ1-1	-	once	TGTGCCAGCACCAAGGGACAGAACACTGAAGCTTTCTTT	CASTKGQNTEAFF
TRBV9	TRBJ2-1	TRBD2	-	TGTGCCAGCAGCGGGGGACTAGCGGGGGCCCCGAGCTCCTACAATGAGCAGTTCTTC	CASSGGLAGAPSSYNEQFF
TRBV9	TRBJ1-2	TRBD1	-	TGTGCCAGCAGCGCTGCGGACAGGGCAAACTATGGCTACACCTTC	CASSAADRANYGYTF
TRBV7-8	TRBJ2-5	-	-	TGTGCCAGCAGCTCCTACCTGGCCGAGGGAGAGACCCAGTACTTC	CASSSYLAEGETQYF
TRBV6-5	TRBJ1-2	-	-	TGTGCCAGCAGTTTACAGGTGGTTGGCGACTATGGCTACACCTTC	CASSLQVVGDYGYTF
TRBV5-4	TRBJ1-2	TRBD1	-	TGTGCCAGCAGCCGCTGGAGAGGACAGGACCTCTTC	CASSRWRGQDLF
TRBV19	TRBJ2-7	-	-	TGTGCCAGTAGTACGGGGTTTATTCGGGACACATCATCCTACGAGCAGTACTTC	CASSTGFIRDTSSYEQYF
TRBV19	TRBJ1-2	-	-	TGTGCCAGTAGTCTAGACGGCGGATCTAACTATGGCTACACCTTC	CASSLDGGSNYGYTF
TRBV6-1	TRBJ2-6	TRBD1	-	TGTGCCAGCAGTGAAAAGGGGACAGTCTTCTCTGGGGCCAACGTCCTGACTTTC	CASSEKGTVFSGANVLTF
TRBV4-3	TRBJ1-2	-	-	TGCGCCAGCAGCCAAGATCAACGGTTCTATGGCTACACCTTC	CASSQDQRFYGYTF
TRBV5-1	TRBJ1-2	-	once	TGCGCCAGCAGCTTCAACTCGAACAGGGACGGCTACACCTTC	CASSFNSNRDGYTF
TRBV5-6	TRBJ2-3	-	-	TGTGCCAGCAGCCTCAGCGCCGCTCCAGATACGCAGTATTTT	CASSLSAAPDTQYF
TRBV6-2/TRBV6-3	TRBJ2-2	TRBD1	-	TGTGCCAGCAGTAGGGGACAGGGGTACACCGGGGAGCTGTTTTTT	CASSRGQGYTGELFF
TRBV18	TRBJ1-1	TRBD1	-	TGTGCCAGCTCACCCGGACAGGGGGCTTTCTTT	CASSPGQGAFF
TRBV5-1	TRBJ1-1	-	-	TGCGCCAGCAGCTTGGGGCAGGAGGTATTGACTGAAGCTTTCTTT	CASSLGQEVLTEAFF
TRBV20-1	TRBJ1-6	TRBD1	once	TGCAGTGCTAGTGCAGGGGGAAATTATAATTCACCCCTCCACTTT	CSASAGGNYNSPLHF
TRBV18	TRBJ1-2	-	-	TGTGCCAGCTCACCACCTTCGCGGGGCGCTGACTATGGCTACACCTTC	CASSPPSRGADYGYTF